This T cell receptor (beta chain) appears in the sequencing data of a study of blood T cell repertoires in COVID-19. On the study more broadly: COVID-19 samples from acute and convalescent phases originated in the United States, Italy and Spain. PBMCs, B-cell-depleted T cells, or T cells were the source of the cDNA or gDNA that made up the material.

Source study methods: Amplification from reference gene primers served as the basis for estimated nucleated cell counts. Measured with immunoSEQ multiplex PCR; TCRdb has only the in-frame clones, and not every one. V, J and clone size are those of that table, while D and trimming were read from the DNA. The sample holds 150,000 to 200,000 clones, around 91% seen once. With 0 bases clipped from V and 7 bases from J, the junction kept 3 bases outside the gene matches. The CDR3 has 15 residues. In germline, CDR1 is MGHRA, CDR2 YSYEKL. This clonotype was sampled from a man aged 50-59 years with acute or convalescent COVID-19. The chain combines TRBV4-1 with TRBJ2-1; 10 bases match TRBD2. The material sequenced was peripheral blood. CDR3: CASSQESGGGNEQFF. The CDR3 DNA reads TGCGCCAGCAGCCAAGAGAGCGGGGGGGGTAATGAGCAGTTCTTC.